What follows are 17 T cell receptor beta chains derived from one specimen sequenced in a study of identical twins. Each CDR3 protein gets one entry after TCRdb re-called the 5' RACE reads with MiXCR. This sample carries 1.5 million to 2 million distinct CDR3 sequences, around a third of them seen once, and the ten largest clones take about 0.3%. Input material: cord blood. All receptors come from a newborn girl in good health.

This rearrangement joins TRBV29-1 to TRBJ1-1; a weak D match, TRBD1 (6 bases). Trimming shortened V by 5 bases and J by 1 base, and 11 bases separated the two germline ends. Per the germline V gene, CDR1 is SQVTM and CDR2 is ANQGSEA. The CDR3 covers 13 residues. DNA of the CDR3: TGCAGCGTTTCTGGGGGGCGGAACACTGAAGCTTTCTTT. It yields the protein CSVSGGRNTEAFF.

The chain has TRBV3-1 and TRBJ1-1, with 7 positions matching TRBD1. V dropped 2 bases and J dropped 3; count of bases not matched to a gene: 3. The CDR3 contains 14 residues. CDR1 and CDR2 (germline): LGHDT, YNNKEL (reference sequence). The chain's CDR3 is CASSQKTGDTEAFF. The CDR3 nucleotides read TGTGCCAGCAGCCAAAAAACAGGGGACACTGAAGCTTTCTTT.

The CDR3 bases are TGTGCCAGCACCCCGGGACTAGCGGACTACAATGAGCAGTACTTC. It codes for CASTPGLADYNEQYF. The V gene is TRBV25-1, the J gene TRBJ2-7; 11 bases are shared with TRBD2. After removal of 7 bases from V and 7 bases from J, the junction contained 12 bases not matched to a gene. This CDR3 comprises 15 residues. Looked up from germline, CDR1 is MGHDK and CDR2 is SYGVNS.

In its sample, this clonotype was seen a few times. The rearrangement uses TRBV3-1 and TRBJ1-2, with D maybe TRBD1 (5 bases). Germline V gene data show CDR1 as LGHDT and CDR2 as YNNKEL (reference sequence). Trimming took 4 bases from V and 2 from J, leaving 11 bases between them. This CDR3 has 14 amino acids. The CDR3 reads CASSPWAGNYGYTF. DNA for the CDR3: TGTGCCAGCAGCCCTTGGGCAGGGAACTATGGCTACACCTTC.

This chain links TRBV20-1 with TRBJ1-5; weak D call: TRBD1 (5 bases). Germline-derived CDR1 and CDR2 are DFQATT and SNEGSKA (reference sequence). CDR3 length: 14 amino acids. The ends were cut back, 3 bases at V and 5 bases at J, with 14 bases in the middle. CDR3 in amino acids: CSASEGPPYQPQHF. CDR3 sequence (DNA): TGCAGTGCTAGCGAGGGGCCCCCCTATCAGCCCCAGCATTTT.

The CDR3 sequence: CASSEQNIQYF. The CDR3 DNA is TGTGCCAGCAGTGAACAAAACATTCAGTACTTC. The V call is TRBV2, the J call TRBJ2-4; unclear D gene. Trimming took off 2 bases at V and 5 bases at J, with 1 base between the two ends. The CDR3 loop spans 11 amino acids. The germline gives CDR1 SNHLY, CDR2 FYNNEI.

As for this clonotype: This may come from a read error, since a much larger clone is one base off. DNA for the CDR3: TGTGCCAGCACCTTAACCCTCACAGGGGCAGATACGCAGTATTTT. Encoded protein: CASTLTLTGADTQYF. This chain uses TRBV28 with TRBJ2-3, with TRBD1 matching 7 bases. This CDR3 is 15 amino acids long. The junction had 11 bases not matched to a gene; V was cut back by 7 bases and J by 4 bases. Germline CDR1 reads MDHEN; CDR2 reads SYDVKM.

J is TRBJ2-1 and V is TRBV2, with a tentative D call TRBD1 (5 bases). The J call may be faulty, since TRBJ2-7 better matches the DNA end. This CDR3 region has 17 residues. Germline V gene sequence: CDR1 SNHLY, CDR2 FYNNEI. The CDR3 spells CASSESWWTNSYNEQYF. The CDR3 DNA sequence: TGTGCCAGCAGTGAAAGTTGGTGGACAAACTCCTACAATGAGCAGTACTTC.

The rearrangement links TRBV29-1 to TRBJ2-1; TRBD2 matches at 9 bases. The CDR3 sequence is 14 residues long. CDR1 is SQVTM, CDR2 ANQGSEA, per germline. V lost 4 bases, J lost 4 bases, and 5 bases stayed unmatched. The CDR3 DNA sequence: TGCAGCGTTGCGGGACTAGCAGAGTACAATGAGCAGTTCTTC. As protein: CSVAGLAEYNEQFF.

This clonotype was seen ten or more times. The rearrangement joins TRBV28 to TRBJ2-1; no definite D call. Per germline, CDR1 MDHEN and CDR2 SYDVKM. The V end lost 5 bases, the J end lost 8 bases, and 10 bases lay between the germline ends. The CDR3 extends over 12 amino acids. CDR3 in DNA: TGTGCCAGCAGTGAGATGACCGATGAGCAGTTCTTC. Its translation is CASSEMTDEQFF.

The gene calls are TRBV5-1 and TRBJ2-3, with D unclear. The CDR3 has 15 residues. In germline, CDR1 is SGHRS, CDR2 YFSETQ. Between the trimmed V and J ends, which lost 4 bases and 1 base, there was a span of 13 bases. CDR3 nucleotides: TGCGCCAGCAGCGGGATCGCGAAGGGCACAGATACGCAGTATTTT. Translation gives CASSGIAKGTDTQYF. The full variable domain, its missing parts supplied by reference TRBV5-1 and TRBJ2-3, is KAGVTQTPRYLIKTRGQQVTLSCSPISGHRSVSWYQQTPGQGLQFLFEYFSETQRNKGNFPGRFSGRQFSNSRSEMNVSTLELGDSALYLCASSGIAKGTDTQYFGPGTRLTVL.

A few counts support this clonotype. The V call is TRBV7-2, the J call TRBJ1-1; a possible D gene is TRBD1 (6 bases). The CDR3 extends over 15 amino acids. Germline lookup yields CDR1 SGHTA and CDR2 FQGNSA. Trimming took off 1 base at V and 1 base at J, with 10 bases between the two ends. The CDR3 sequence is CASSLVSGANTEAFF. In DNA, the CDR3 is TGTGCCAGCAGCTTAGTCTCGGGGGCGAACACTGAAGCTTTCTTT.

In its sample, this clonotype was seen a few times. The V call is TRBV27, the J call TRBJ2-4; D is unresolved. The CDR3 totals 13 residues. V lost 3 bases and J 6 bases, leaving 9 bases between the germline ends. The germline V gene encodes CDR1 MNHEY and CDR2 SMNVEV (reference sequence). The CDR3 DNA follows: TGTGCCAGCAGTTTGGATGTGGCAAACATTCAGTACTTC. Amino acid sequence: CASSLDVANIQYF.

As for this clonotype: A junction boundary mismatches the germline segment, possibly from a read error. The V gene is TRBV5-1, the J gene TRBJ2-7; 14 positions match TRBD2. This CDR3 region has 15 residues. Germline CDR1 SGHRS, CDR2 YFSETQ. CDR3 bases: TGCGCCAGCAGCTTGATCGGGACTAGCGGGAGTTATAGTAGCTTC. Translated, it gives CASSLIGTSGSYSSF.

Concerning this clonotype: The germline gene is not matched at one end of the junction; a read error may be the cause. The rearrangement uses TRBV19 and TRBJ1-6; D perhaps matches TRBD1 (5 bases). Per germline, CDR1 LNHDA and CDR2 SQIVND (reference sequence). The CDR3 has 13 residues. The CDR3 nucleotides are TGTGCCAGTATGCGGCAGGGAGGTTCACCCCCCCACTTT. Translation gives CASMRQGGSPPHF.

The V call is TRBV7-2, the J call TRBJ1-5, with D uncertain. With 1 base removed from V and 4 bases from J, the gap between germline ends came to 5 bases. Germline CDR1 is SGHTA and CDR2 is FQGNSA. This CDR3 is built from 13 residues. The CDR3 loop reads CASSLVHNQPQHF. The CDR3 bases are TGTGCCAGCAGCTTAGTCCATAATCAGCCCCAGCATTTT.

Written as DNA, the CDR3 is TGCAGTGCTAGATTCGGGACGGGTACAAGCTCCTACGAGCAGTACTTC. Protein: CSARFGTGTSSYEQYF. The genes are TRBV20-1 and TRBJ2-7; D may match TRBD1 or TRBD2 (5 bases each). This CDR3 has 16 amino acids. Trimming cost V 2 bases and J 0 bases, with 17 bases left between them. Germline CDR1 DFQATT, CDR2 SNEGSKA (reference sequence).